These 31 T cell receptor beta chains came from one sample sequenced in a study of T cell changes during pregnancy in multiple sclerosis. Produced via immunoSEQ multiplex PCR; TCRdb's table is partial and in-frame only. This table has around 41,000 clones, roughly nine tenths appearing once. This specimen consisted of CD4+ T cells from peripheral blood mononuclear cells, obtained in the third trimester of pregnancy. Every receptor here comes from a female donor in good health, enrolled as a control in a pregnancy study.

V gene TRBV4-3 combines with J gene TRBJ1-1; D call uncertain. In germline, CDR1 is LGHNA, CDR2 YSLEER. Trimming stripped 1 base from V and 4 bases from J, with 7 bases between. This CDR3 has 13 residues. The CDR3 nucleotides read TGCGCCAGCAGCCAAGTACACAGCACTGAAGCTTTCTTT. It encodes CASSQVHSTEAFF.

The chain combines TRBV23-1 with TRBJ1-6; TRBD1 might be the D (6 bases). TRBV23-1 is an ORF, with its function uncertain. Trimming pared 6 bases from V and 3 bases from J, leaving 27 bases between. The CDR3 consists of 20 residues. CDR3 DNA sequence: TGCGCCAGCAGCCGCCCCCCGACAGGCGACTCTTACAACTATAATTCACCCCTCCACTTT. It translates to CASSRPPTGDSYNYNSPLHF.

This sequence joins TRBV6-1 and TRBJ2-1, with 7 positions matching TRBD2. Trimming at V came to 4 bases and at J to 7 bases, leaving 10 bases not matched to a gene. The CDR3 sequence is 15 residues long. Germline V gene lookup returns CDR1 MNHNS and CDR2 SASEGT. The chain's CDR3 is CASSVVAGVSNEQFF. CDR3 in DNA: TGTGCCAGCAGTGTCGTCGCGGGAGTTTCGAATGAGCAGTTCTTC.

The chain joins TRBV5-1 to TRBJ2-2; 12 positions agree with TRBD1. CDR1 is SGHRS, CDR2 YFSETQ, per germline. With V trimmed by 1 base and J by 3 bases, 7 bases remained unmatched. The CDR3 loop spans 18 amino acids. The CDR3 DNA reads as TGCGCCAGCAGCTTGAAGTCGGGACAGGGGGCGGACACCGGGGAGCTGTTTTTT. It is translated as CASSLKSGQGADTGELFF.

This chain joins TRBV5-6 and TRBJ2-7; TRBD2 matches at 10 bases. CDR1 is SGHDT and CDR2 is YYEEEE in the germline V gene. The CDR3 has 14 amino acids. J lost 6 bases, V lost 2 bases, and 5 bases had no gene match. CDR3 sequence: CASSFLAGDGEQYF. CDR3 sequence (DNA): TGTGCCAGCAGCTTCCTAGCGGGAGACGGCGAGCAGTACTTC.

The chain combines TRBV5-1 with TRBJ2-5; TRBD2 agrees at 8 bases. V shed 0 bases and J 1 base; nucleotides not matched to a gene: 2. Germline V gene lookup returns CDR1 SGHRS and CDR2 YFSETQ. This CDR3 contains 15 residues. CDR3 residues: CASSLGGTSQETQYF. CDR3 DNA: TGCGCCAGCAGCTTGGGAGGGACTAGCCAAGAGACCCAGTACTTC.

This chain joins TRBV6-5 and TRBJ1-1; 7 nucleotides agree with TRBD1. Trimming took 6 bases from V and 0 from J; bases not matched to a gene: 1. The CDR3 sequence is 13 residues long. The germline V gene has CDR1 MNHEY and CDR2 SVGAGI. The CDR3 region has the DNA TGTGCCAGCAGGGACAGGTTGAACACTGAAGCTTTCTTT. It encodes CASRDRLNTEAFF.

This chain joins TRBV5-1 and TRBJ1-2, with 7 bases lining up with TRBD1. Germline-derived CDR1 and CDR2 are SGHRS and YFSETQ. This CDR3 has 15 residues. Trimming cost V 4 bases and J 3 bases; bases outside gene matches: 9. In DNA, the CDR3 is TGCGCCAGCAGCACCGGACAGGCTGCGGACTATGGCTACACCTTC. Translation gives CASSTGQAADYGYTF.

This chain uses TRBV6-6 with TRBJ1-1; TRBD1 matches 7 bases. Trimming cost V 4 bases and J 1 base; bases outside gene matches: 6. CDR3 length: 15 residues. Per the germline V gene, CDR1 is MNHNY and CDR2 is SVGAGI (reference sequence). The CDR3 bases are TGTGCCAGCAGTTCCCCGGGACAGCAGAACACTGAAGCTTTCTTT. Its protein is CASSSPGQQNTEAFF.

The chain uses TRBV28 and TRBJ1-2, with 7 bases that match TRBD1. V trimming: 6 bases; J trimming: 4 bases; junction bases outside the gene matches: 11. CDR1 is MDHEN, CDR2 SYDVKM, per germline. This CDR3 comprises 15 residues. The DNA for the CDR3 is TGTGCCAGCAGCCCCACAGGGGCGGTCGGCTATGGCTACACCTTC. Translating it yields CASSPTGAVGYGYTF.

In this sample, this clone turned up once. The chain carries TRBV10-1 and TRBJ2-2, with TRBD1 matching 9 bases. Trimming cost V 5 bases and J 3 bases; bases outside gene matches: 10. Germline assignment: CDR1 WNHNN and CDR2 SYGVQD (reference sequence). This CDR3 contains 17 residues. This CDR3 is CASSRTGTGGDTGELFF. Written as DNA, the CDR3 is TGCGCCAGCAGTCGAACCGGCACAGGGGGCGACACCGGGGAGCTGTTTTTT.

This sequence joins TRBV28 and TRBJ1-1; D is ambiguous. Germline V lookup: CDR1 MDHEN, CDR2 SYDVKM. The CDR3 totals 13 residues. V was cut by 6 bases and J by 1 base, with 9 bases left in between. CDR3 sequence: CASSTLRNTEAFF. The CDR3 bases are TGTGCCAGCAGCACGTTGAGGAACACTGAAGCTTTCTTT.

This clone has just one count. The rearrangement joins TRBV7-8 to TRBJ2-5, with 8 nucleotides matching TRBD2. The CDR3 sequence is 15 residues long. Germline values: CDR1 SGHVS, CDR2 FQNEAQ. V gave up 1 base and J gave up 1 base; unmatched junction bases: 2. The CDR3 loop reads CASSLVAGSQETQYF. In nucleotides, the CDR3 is TGTGCCAGCAGCTTAGTAGCGGGGAGCCAAGAGACCCAGTACTTC. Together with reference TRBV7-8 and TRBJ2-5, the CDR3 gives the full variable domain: GAGVSQSPRYKVAKRGQDVALRCDPISGHVSLFWYQQALGQGPEFLTYFQNEAQLDKSGLPSDRFFAERPEGSVSTLKIQRTQQEDSAVYLCASSLVAGSQETQYFGPGTRLLVL.

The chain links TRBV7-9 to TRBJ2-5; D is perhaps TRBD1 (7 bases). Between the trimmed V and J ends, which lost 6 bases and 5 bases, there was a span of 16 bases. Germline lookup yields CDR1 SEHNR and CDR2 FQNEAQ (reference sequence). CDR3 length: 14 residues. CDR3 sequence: CASRTEGARETQYF. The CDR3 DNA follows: TGTGCCAGCAGGACGGAGGGGGCCCGGGAGACCCAGTACTTC.

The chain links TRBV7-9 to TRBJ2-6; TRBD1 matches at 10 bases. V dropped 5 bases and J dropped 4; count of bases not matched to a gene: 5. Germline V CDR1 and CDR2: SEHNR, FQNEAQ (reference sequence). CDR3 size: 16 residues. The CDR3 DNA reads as TGTGCCAGCAGCCGGGGACAGGGGACAGGGGCCAACGTCCTGACTTTC. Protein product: CASSRGQGTGANVLTF.

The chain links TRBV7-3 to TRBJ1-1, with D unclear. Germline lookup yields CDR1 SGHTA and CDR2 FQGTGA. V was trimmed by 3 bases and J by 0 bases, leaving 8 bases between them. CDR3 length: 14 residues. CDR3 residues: CASSFRRLNTEAFF. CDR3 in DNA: TGTGCCAGCAGCTTTCGGCGGTTGAACACTGAAGCTTTCTTT.

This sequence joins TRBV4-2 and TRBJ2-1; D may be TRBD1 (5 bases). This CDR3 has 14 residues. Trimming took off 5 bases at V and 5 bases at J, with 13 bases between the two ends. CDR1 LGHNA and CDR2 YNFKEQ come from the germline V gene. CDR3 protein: CASSASLQDNEQFF. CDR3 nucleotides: TGTGCCAGCAGCGCCTCCTTACAGGACAATGAGCAGTTCTTC.

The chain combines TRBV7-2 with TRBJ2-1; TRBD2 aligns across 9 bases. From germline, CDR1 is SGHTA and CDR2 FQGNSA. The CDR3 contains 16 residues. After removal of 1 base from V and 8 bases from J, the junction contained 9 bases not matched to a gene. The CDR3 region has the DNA TGTGCCAGCAGCTTAGGGCTTAGCGGGAGTGGGTATGAGCAGTTCTTC. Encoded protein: CASSLGLSGSGYEQFF.

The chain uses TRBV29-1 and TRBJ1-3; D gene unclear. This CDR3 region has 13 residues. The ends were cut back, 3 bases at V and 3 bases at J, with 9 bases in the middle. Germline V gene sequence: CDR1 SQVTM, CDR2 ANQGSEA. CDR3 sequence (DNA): TGCAGCGTTGAGTCCGGGTTTGGAAACACCATATATTTT. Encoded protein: CSVESGFGNTIYF. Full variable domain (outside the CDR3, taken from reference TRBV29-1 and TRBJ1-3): SAVISQKPSRDICQRGTSLTIQCQVDSQVTMMFWYRQQPGQSLTLIATANQGSEATYESGFVIDKFPISRPNLTFSTLTVSNMSPEDSSIYLCSVESGFGNTIYFGEGSWLTVV.

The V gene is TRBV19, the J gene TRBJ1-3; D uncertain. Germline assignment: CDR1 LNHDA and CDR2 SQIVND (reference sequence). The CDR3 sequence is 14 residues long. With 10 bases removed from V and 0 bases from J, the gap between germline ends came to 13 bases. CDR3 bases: TGTGCCACGACAACTTTAAGCTCTGGAAACACCATATATTTT. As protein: CATTTLSSGNTIYF.

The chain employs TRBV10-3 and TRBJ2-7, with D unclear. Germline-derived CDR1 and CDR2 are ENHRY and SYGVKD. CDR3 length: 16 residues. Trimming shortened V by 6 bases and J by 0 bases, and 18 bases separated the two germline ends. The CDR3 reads CAIRTEVVPNSYEQYF. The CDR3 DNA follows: TGTGCCATCAGGACTGAAGTGGTCCCCAACTCCTACGAGCAGTACTTC.

CDR3 loop: CASSGGLSTDTQYF. The CDR3 DNA is TGCGCCAGCAGCGGCGGGCTGAGCACAGATACGCAGTATTTT. The chain is built from TRBV10-1 and TRBJ2-3; a possible D gene is TRBD2 (5 bases). The CDR3 loop spans 14 amino acids. V lost 6 bases and J lost 0, with 10 bases in between. Germline-derived CDR1 and CDR2 are WNHNN and SYGVQD (reference sequence).

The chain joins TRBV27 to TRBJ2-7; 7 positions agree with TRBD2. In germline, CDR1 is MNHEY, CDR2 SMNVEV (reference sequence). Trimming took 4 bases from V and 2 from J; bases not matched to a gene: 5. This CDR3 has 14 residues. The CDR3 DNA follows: TGTGCCAGCAGTTCTCTAGCGGACGCCTACGAGCAGTACTTC. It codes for CASSSLADAYEQYF.

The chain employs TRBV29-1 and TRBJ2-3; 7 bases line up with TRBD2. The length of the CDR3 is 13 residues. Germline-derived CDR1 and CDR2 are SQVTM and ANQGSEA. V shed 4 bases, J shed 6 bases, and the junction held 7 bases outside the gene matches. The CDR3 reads CSVVAGVGDTQYF. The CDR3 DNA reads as TGCAGCGTTGTGGCGGGAGTAGGGGATACGCAGTATTTT.

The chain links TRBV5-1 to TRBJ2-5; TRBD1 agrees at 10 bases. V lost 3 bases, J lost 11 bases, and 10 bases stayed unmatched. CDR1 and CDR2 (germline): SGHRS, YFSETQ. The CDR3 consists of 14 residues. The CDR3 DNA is TGCGCCAGCAGCTCCGGGACAGGGGTAGGCAAGCAGTACTTC. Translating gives CASSSGTGVGKQYF.

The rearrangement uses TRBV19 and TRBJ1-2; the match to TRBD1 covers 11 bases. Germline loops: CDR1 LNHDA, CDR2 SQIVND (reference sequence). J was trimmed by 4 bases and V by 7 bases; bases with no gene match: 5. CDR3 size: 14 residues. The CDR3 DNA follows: TGTGCCAGTACCAGGACAGGGGGCAGCTATGGCTACACCTTC. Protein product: CASTRTGGSYGYTF.

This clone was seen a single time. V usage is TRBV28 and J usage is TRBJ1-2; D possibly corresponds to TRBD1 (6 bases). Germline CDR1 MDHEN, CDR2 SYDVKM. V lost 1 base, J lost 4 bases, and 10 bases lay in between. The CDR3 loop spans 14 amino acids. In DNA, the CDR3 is TGTGCCAGCAGTTTATTCCAGGGGAGCTATGGCTACACCTTC. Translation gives CASSLFQGSYGYTF.

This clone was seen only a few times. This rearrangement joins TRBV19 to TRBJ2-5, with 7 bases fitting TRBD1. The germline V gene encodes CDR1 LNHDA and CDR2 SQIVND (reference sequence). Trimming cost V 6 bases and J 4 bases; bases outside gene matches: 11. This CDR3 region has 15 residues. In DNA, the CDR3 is TGTGCCAGTAGGGACCGGACAGGAGAAGGAGAGACCCAGTACTTC. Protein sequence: CASRDRTGEGETQYF. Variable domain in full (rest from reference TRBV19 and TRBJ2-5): DGGITQSPKYLFRKEGQNVTLSCEQNLNHDAMYWYRQDPGQGLRLIYYSQIVNDFQKGDIAEGYSVSREKKESFPLTVTSAQKNPTAFYLCASRDRTGEGETQYFGPGTRLLVL.

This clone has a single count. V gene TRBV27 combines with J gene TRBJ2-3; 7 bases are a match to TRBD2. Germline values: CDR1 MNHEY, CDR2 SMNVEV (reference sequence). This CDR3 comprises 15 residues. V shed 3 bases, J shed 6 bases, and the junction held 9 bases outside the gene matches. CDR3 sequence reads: CASSFLAGARDTQYF. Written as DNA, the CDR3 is TGTGCCAGCAGTTTTCTGGCGGGAGCGAGGGATACGCAGTATTTT.

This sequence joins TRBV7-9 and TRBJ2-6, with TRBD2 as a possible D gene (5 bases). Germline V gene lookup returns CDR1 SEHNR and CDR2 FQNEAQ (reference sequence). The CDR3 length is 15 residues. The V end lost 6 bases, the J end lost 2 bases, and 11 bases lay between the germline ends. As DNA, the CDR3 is TGTGCCAGCAGTCACACGGGGACTGGGGCCAACGTCCTGACTTTC. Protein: CASSHTGTGANVLTF.

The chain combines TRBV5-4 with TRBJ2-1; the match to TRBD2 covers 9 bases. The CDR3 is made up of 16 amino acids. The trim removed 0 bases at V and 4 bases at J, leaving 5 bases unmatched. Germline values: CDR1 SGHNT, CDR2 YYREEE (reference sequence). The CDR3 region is CASSLVSGGSYNEQFF. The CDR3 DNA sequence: TGTGCCAGCAGCTTGGTGAGCGGGGGGTCTTACAATGAGCAGTTCTTC.